Below, 5 T cell receptor beta chains from the same sample are listed, as sequenced in a study of identical twins. TCRdb processed the 5' RACE reads anew with MiXCR; each CDR3 protein has one entry. The data hold 700,000 or so distinct CDR3 sequences, with around 8.6% observed a single time. The same data also went into a second study, on yellow fever vaccine responses in identical twins.

What was sequenced was PBMCs. The receptors shown here come from a woman younger than 35 in good health.

V gene TRBV20-1 combines with J gene TRBJ1-2, with a tentative D call TRBD1 (5 bases). The CDR3 is 14 residues long. Germline CDR1 DFQATT, CDR2 SNEGSKA (reference sequence). CDR3 in amino acids: CCSPEGQSNYGYTF. CDR3 nucleotides: TGCTGCTCCCCCGAGGGGCAATCTAACTATGGCTACACCTTC.

This clonotype was counted between two and nine times. This chain uses TRBV24-1 with TRBJ2-3; 10 nucleotides agree with TRBD2. The CDR3 extends over 16 amino acids. Per germline, CDR1 KGHDR and CDR2 SFDVKD. After removal of 4 bases from V and 5 bases from J, the junction contained 8 bases not matched to a gene. The CDR3 DNA reads TGTGCCACCAGTGACAGAGCGGGAGGGATTGGAGATACGCAGTATTTT. Protein product: CATSDRAGGIGDTQYF.

This clonotype appeared a few times. This chain links TRBV11-3 with TRBJ2-5; D may be TRBD2 (6 bases). The CDR3 is 13 residues long. Trimming removed 1 base from V and 5 bases from J, with 8 bases in between. Germline V lookup: CDR1 SGHNT, CDR2 YENEEA. CDR3: CASSLGAGETQYF. The DNA for the CDR3 is TGTGCCAGCAGCTTAGGTGCGGGGGAGACCCAGTACTTC.

The rearrangement links TRBV15 to TRBJ1-5; D might be TRBD1 (5 bases). Germline loops: CDR1 LNHNV, CDR2 YYDKDF (reference sequence). Trimming cost V 0 bases and J 0 bases, with 27 bases left between them. The CDR3 has 22 residues. The chain's CDR3 is CATSRDPVRDRSISYSNQPQHF. CDR3 DNA: TGTGCCACCAGCAGAGACCCCGTACGTGACAGATCCATCTCTTATAGCAATCAGCCCCAGCATTTT.

This chain joins TRBV29-1 and TRBJ2-3; D could derive from TRBD1 or TRBD2 (6 bases each). From germline, CDR1 is SQVTM and CDR2 ANQGSEA. The CDR3 length is 14 residues. V dropped 8 bases and J dropped 2 bases, with 17 bases sitting between them. CDR3 sequence: CSLSRGDNTDTQYF. The CDR3 region has the DNA TGCAGCCTTTCTCGCGGGGACAACACAGATACGCAGTATTTT.